This record concerns one TCR beta chain sequence. Its specificity is not known. CDR3 length: 14 amino acids. Trimming took 7 bases from V and 1 from J, leaving 13 bases between them. In germline, CDR1 is MNHEY, CDR2 SVGAGI. This sample was included in a study of cytomegalovirus exposure and HLA in healthy donors. Study-wide results and limits: Listed as cytomegalovirus-associated were 150 or so TCR beta chains. There were a few CMV-associated chains whose specificity for CMV antigens was confirmed in vitro.

PCR employed 60 Vbeta and 13 Jbeta primers. Method: immunoSEQ multiplex PCR; TCRdb's copy keeps in-frame clones and lacks some. The top ten clones hold 1% of a sample with around 180,000 clones, 85% of them seen once. The receptor was derived from a boy younger than 10 in good health and CMV-seronegative. Sequencing was carried out using PBMCs. The V and J genes are TRBV6-5 and TRBJ1-1, with TRBD1 as a possible D gene (6 bases). CDR3 sequence: CASIQTGRNTEAFF. The CDR3 coding sequence is TGTGCCAGCATCCAGACAGGAAGGAACACTGAAGCTTTCTTT.